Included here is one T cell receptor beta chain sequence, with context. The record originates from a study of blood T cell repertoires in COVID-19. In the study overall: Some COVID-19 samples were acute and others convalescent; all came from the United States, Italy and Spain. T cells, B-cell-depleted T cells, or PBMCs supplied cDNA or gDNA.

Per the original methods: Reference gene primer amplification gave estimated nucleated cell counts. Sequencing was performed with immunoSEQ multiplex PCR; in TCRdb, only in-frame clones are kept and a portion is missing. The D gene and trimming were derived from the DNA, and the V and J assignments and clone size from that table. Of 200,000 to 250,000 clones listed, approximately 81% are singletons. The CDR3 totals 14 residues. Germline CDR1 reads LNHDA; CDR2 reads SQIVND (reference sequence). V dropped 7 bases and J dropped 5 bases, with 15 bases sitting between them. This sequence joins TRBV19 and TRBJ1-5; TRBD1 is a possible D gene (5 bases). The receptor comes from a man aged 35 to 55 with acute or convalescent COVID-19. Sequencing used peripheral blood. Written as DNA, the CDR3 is TGTGCCAGTAACCTTGGACACCCGGATCAGCCCCAGCATTTT. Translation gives CASNLGHPDQPQHF.